This T cell receptor (beta chain) was profiled in a study of shared clonotypes between healthy human individuals (dated by TCRdb to 2018 to 2021). For the wider study: The cohort included a few men and a couple of women between 18 and 49 years of age. For each donor, CD4 naive and CD4 memory were each given three plates, CD8 naive was given two plates, and CD8 memory was given one plate. To estimate repertoire size and how much clonotype sharing occurs between individuals, the study deeply sequenced the blood TCR repertoires of a handful of healthy adults. To increase sequencing depth and limit assay-specific biases, TCR repertoire library preparation and sequencing were carried out by different laboratories using diverse techniques. Each donor's leukapheresis produced roughly between roughly 0.85 and 9.5 billion PBMCs. The investigation overall reported the following: Incomplete sequencing was indicated by rarefaction of sorted-subset datasets, despite the large sequencing depth. Only blood was sampled, and tissue TCR repertoires likely differ from those in blood. Higher generation probabilities were observed for clonotypes shared by all four sorted-subset donors than for non-shared clonotypes. Naive subsets generally had larger estimated clonotype richness than memory subsets did. Pairwise subsampling led to the expectation that sequencing depth would affect the degree of clonotype sharing among donors. When a few donors were compared, the shared fraction of clonotypes was 5% to 6.5% for naive CD4, roughly 3.4% for naive CD8, about 2.5% for memory CD4, and approximately 0.4% for memory CD8. Because the study included only a small number of donors, the genetic and exposure-history diversity represented was limited.

As for this clone: This receptor's antigen is unknown. There are no base qualities to consult, and no much larger clone falls within one base.

TCR CDR3 regions were amplified from genomic DNA by multiplex PCR using the deep immunoSEQ assay. Genomic DNA extracted from each cell subset was distributed evenly over all wells of several immunoSEQ 96-well plates, and each plate served as one replicate. For sorted subsets, approximately 190 ng genomic DNA, equal to about 30,000 T cell genomes, was loaded into each replicate PCR. The purified libraries were quantified using a Qubit 3.0 fluorometer, sized with a Bioanalyzer 2100, and then quantified again using the KAPA Library Quantification kit. Every immunoSEQ 96-well plate was sequenced on a separate single-read 150-cycle Illumina NextSeq 550 flow cell. Under the source paper's analysis protocol: Because the immunoSEQ output held only junctional sequences and lacked quality scores, the filtering could not match the filtering applied to full-length reads. Sequences were annotated with PyIR, a Python wrapper for IgBLAST v1.9, using IMGT germline references to assign V/J genes and CDR3. Reads with weak V/J assignments (E-value above 1e-6), missing CDR3, stop codons, out-of-frame junctions, or ambiguous translated residues were removed. V3J clonotypes were defined by identical inferred V gene, J gene, and CDR3 amino acid sequence. The percentage overlap between two repertoires was calculated by dividing the number of shared unique clonotypes by the size of the smaller repertoire. RTK rarefaction, the Chao1 estimator, and Recon v2.1 estimates of unobserved clonotypes were used to assess repertoire richness. OLGA was used to compute generation probabilities for all TCRbeta clonotypes that the gDNA method yielded from a few donors. TCRdb's version of the immuneACCESS table is confined to in-frame rearrangements and falls short of the full clone set. An unresolved V gene accounts for under half of the shortfall where checked; the remainder is of unknown origin. V and J calls and clone size are copied from that table; D and trimming were computed from the DNA. This sample is represented by millions of clones; 90% to 95% of them were singletons. Of the sample, 0.13% is held by the ten largest clones.

The junction shows trimming of 0 bases on V and 3 bases on J, and the gene matches do not reach 6 bases of it. The CDR3 contains 16 residues, cysteine and phenylalanine counted. The retained sequence is limited to the CDR3, 48 bases, with the frame set at the first base. The CDR1 and CDR2 encoded by the germline V gene are MGHRA and YSYEKL. The donors were healthy, HIV-negative adults who had no recently reported acute infections or vaccinations. All donors were Caucasian adults living in Nashville, Tennessee, USA. CD4+ T cells were enriched by magnetic negative selection; naive cells were then positively selected on CD45RA, and the negative fraction formed the memory subset. Blood was collected by leukapheresis, and PBMCs were isolated by Ficoll-Histopaque density gradient centrifugation and then cryopreserved in liquid nitrogen vapor phase. Analytical flow cytometry was used to check the purity and quantity of each magnetically sorted T cell population. From each sorted fraction, genomic DNA was isolated and quantified by UV absorbance on a Nanodrop 2000c.

Sequencing input: naive CD4+ T cells sorted from blood. What the cell subset or site label conveys for this sample: CD45RA+ positively selected. The receptor's source is a man younger than 35 in good health. In this chain, TRBV4-1 is recombined with TRBJ1-1; 8 central bases correspond to TRBD1. The CDR3 sequence is CASSQESGGWYTEAFF. The DNA is as follows: TGCGCCAGCAGCCAAGAGTCAGGGGGCTGGTACACTGAAGCTTTCTTT.